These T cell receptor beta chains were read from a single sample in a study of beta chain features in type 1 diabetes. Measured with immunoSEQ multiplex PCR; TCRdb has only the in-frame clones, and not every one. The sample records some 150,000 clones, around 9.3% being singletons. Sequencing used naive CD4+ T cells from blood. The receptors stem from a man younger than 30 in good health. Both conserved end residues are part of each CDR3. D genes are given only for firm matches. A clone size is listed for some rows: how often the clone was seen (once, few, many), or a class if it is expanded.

CDR3aa: CASSQDPTANYGYTF
CDR3nt: TGCGCCAGCAGCCAAGATCCGACAGCTAACTATGGCTACACCTTC
d_gene: NA
j_gene: TRBJ1-2
v_gene: TRBV4-3
abundance: NA

CDR3aa: CASSLQGPNQPQHF
CDR3nt: TGTGCCAGCAGCTTACAGGGGCCCAATCAGCCCCAGCATTTT
d_gene: TRBD1
j_gene: TRBJ1-5
v_gene: TRBV5-4
abundance: NA

CDR3aa: CASSFGARETQYF
CDR3nt: TGTGCCAGCAGCTTTGGGGCTCGAGAGACCCAGTACTTC
d_gene: NA
j_gene: TRBJ2-5
v_gene: TRBV11-1
abundance: few

CDR3aa: CASSFTDTFSGNTIYF
CDR3nt: TGTGCCAGCAGCTTTACAGACACATTCTCTGGAAACACCATATATTTT
d_gene: NA
j_gene: TRBJ1-3
v_gene: TRBV7-2
abundance: few

CDR3aa: CSAQQGINEKLFF
CDR3nt: TGCAGCGCTCAACAGGGGATTAATGAAAAACTGTTTTTT
d_gene: TRBD1
j_gene: TRBJ1-4
v_gene: TRBV29-1
abundance: NA

CDR3aa: CASTLQSNQPQHF
CDR3nt: TGTGCCAGCACATTGCAGAGCAATCAGCCCCAGCATTTT
d_gene: NA
j_gene: TRBJ1-5
v_gene: TRBV28
abundance: NA

CDR3aa: CASSQGTTGVRGELFF
CDR3nt: TGCGCCAGCAGCCAAGGAACGACAGGGGTCCGCGGGGAGCTGTTTTTT
d_gene: TRBD1
j_gene: TRBJ2-2
v_gene: TRBV4-1
abundance: NA

CDR3aa: CASSVGRGAGGTDTQYF
CDR3nt: TGTGCCAGCAGCGTAGGCCGGGGGGCCGGTGGAACAGATACGCAGTATTTT
d_gene: NA
j_gene: TRBJ2-3
v_gene: TRBV9
abundance: few

CDR3aa: CASSLGRGEGQPQHF
CDR3nt: TGTGCCAGCAGCTTAGGCAGGGGAGAAGGTCAGCCCCAGCATTTT
d_gene: NA
j_gene: TRBJ1-5
v_gene: TRBV7-9
abundance: NA

CDR3aa: CASTLTRQSTNEKLFF
CDR3nt: TGTGCCAGTACCTTAACCCGACAGTCAACTAATGAAAAACTGTTTTTT
d_gene: NA
j_gene: TRBJ1-4
v_gene: TRBV19
abundance: NA

CDR3aa: CASSVDPSGANYNEQFF
CDR3nt: TGTGCCAGCAGCGTAGACCCTAGCGGGGCTAACTACAATGAGCAGTTCTTC
d_gene: TRBD2
j_gene: TRBJ2-1
v_gene: TRBV9
abundance: few

CDR3aa: CASSGLTPSYEQYF
CDR3nt: TGTGCCAGCAGCGGGTTGACACCCTCCTACGAGCAGTACTTC
d_gene: NA
j_gene: TRBJ2-7
v_gene: TRBV5-4
abundance: few

CDR3aa: CASSSAGIGPREQYF
CDR3nt: TGTGCCAGCAGCTCGGCAGGGATAGGGCCTCGAGAGCAGTACTTC
d_gene: NA
j_gene: TRBJ2-7
v_gene: TRBV27
abundance: NA

CDR3aa: CASSPRDSPTGELFF
CDR3nt: TGTGCCAGCAGCCCCCGGGACTCCCCCACCGGGGAGCTGTTTTTT
d_gene: NA
j_gene: TRBJ2-2
v_gene: TRBV7-7
abundance: NA

CDR3aa: CASKGQLAGRYNEQFF
CDR3nt: TGTGCCAGCAAAGGCCAACTAGCGGGGCGATACAATGAGCAGTTCTTC
d_gene: TRBD2
j_gene: TRBJ2-1
v_gene: TRBV19
abundance: few

CDR3aa: CAWSVIGAAGLNSPLHF
CDR3nt: TGTGCCTGGAGTGTAATCGGTGCAGCAGGGCTGAATTCACCCCTCCACTTT
d_gene: NA
j_gene: TRBJ1-6
v_gene: TRBV30
abundance: few

CDR3aa: CASSPNIAGGTDTQYF
CDR3nt: TGTGCCAGCTCACCAAATATAGCGGGGGGCACAGATACGCAGTATTTT
d_gene: TRBD2
j_gene: TRBJ2-3
v_gene: TRBV18
abundance: few

CDR3aa: CASSLVPGGNEQFF
CDR3nt: TGCGCCAGCAGCTTAGTACCGGGGGGCAATGAGCAGTTCTTC
d_gene: TRBD2
j_gene: TRBJ2-1
v_gene: TRBV5-1
abundance: NA

CDR3aa: CASSVPSGGSYEQYF
CDR3nt: TGTGCCAGCAGCGTCCCTAGCGGGGGTTCCTACGAGCAGTACTTC
d_gene: TRBD2
j_gene: TRBJ2-7
v_gene: TRBV6-1
abundance: NA

CDR3aa: CASSPDRTEKLFF
CDR3nt: TGTGCCAGCAGCCCGGACAGAACCGAAAAACTGTTTTTT
d_gene: NA
j_gene: TRBJ1-4
v_gene: TRBV5-6
abundance: NA

CDR3aa: CASSQGSGGAHNEQFF
CDR3nt: TGCGCCAGCAGCCAGGGGAGCGGGGGGGCACACAATGAGCAGTTCTTC
d_gene: TRBD2
j_gene: TRBJ2-1
v_gene: TRBV4-1
abundance: NA

CDR3aa: CASRTGGENTIYF
CDR3nt: TGTGCCAGCCGGACAGGGGGCGAAAACACCATATATTTT
d_gene: TRBD1
j_gene: TRBJ1-3
v_gene: TRBV6-5
abundance: NA

CDR3aa: CASSLGLPKETQYF
CDR3nt: TGTGCCAGCAGCTTAGGACTCCCGAAGGAGACCCAGTACTTC
d_gene: NA
j_gene: TRBJ2-5
v_gene: TRBV7-6
abundance: few

CDR3aa: CAWGDRGGEQYF
CDR3nt: TGTGCCTGGGGGGACAGGGGTGGCGAGCAGTACTTC
d_gene: TRBD1
j_gene: TRBJ2-7
v_gene: TRBV30
abundance: NA

CDR3aa: CASSPEAGNTIYF
CDR3nt: TGTGCCAGCAGCCCAGAGGCTGGAAACACCATATATTTT
d_gene: NA
j_gene: TRBJ1-3
v_gene: TRBV7-3
abundance: NA

CDR3aa: CASSQESGTESSYEQYF
CDR3nt: TGTGCCAGCAGCCAAGAAAGTGGAACAGAGAGCTCCTACGAGCAGTACTTC
d_gene: NA
j_gene: TRBJ2-7
v_gene: TRBV5-4
abundance: few

CDR3aa: CASSRGLAGGAGEQFF
CDR3nt: TGTGCCAGCAGCCGGGGACTAGCGGGGGGGGCCGGTGAGCAGTTCTTC
d_gene: TRBD2
j_gene: TRBJ2-1
v_gene: TRBV7-3
abundance: NA

CDR3aa: CASSSRYEQYF
CDR3nt: TGTGCCAGCAGTTCGCGTTACGAGCAGTACTTC
d_gene: NA
j_gene: TRBJ2-7
v_gene: TRBV6-6
abundance: NA

CDR3aa: CATSLQRGSYNEQFF
CDR3nt: TGTGCCACCTCGCTTCAGCGGGGCTCCTACAATGAGCAGTTCTTC
d_gene: TRBD2
j_gene: TRBJ2-1
v_gene: TRBV7-3
abundance: many

CDR3aa: CASSLDINQPQHF
CDR3nt: TGTGCCAGCAGCTTAGATATAAATCAGCCCCAGCATTTT
d_gene: NA
j_gene: TRBJ1-5
v_gene: TRBV11-2
abundance: few

CDR3aa: CASSLAGGTDTQYF
CDR3nt: TGTGCCAGCAGTTTAGCGGGGGGCACAGATACGCAGTATTTT
d_gene: TRBD2
j_gene: TRBJ2-3
v_gene: TRBV11-2
abundance: NA

CDR3aa: CASSTWEGGYTF
CDR3nt: TGTGCCAGTAGTACCTGGGAGGGCGGCTACACCTTC
d_gene: NA
j_gene: TRBJ1-2
v_gene: TRBV19
abundance: NA

CDR3aa: CASSWRDRVDTEAFF
CDR3nt: TGTGCCAGCAGTTGGAGGGATAGAGTAGACACTGAAGCTTTCTTT
d_gene: NA
j_gene: TRBJ1-1
v_gene: TRBV27
abundance: few

CDR3aa: CASSPPRGTGGSRSSYNEQFF
CDR3nt: TGTGCCAGCTCACCACCGAGAGGGACAGGGGGGTCTAGGAGCTCCTACAATGAGCAGTTCTTC
d_gene: TRBD1
j_gene: TRBJ2-1
v_gene: TRBV18
abundance: NA

CDR3aa: CASSVVDISETQYF
CDR3nt: TGTGCCAGCAGCGTAGTTGACATCTCGGAGACCCAGTACTTC
d_gene: NA
j_gene: TRBJ2-5
v_gene: TRBV9
abundance: NA

CDR3aa: CSACGQIYNEQFF
CDR3nt: TGCAGTGCCTGTGGACAGATCTACAATGAGCAGTTCTTC
d_gene: NA
j_gene: TRBJ2-1
v_gene: TRBV29-1
abundance: many

CDR3aa: CASRTGGMNTEAFF
CDR3nt: TGCGCCAGTCGGACAGGGGGCATGAACACTGAAGCTTTCTTT
d_gene: TRBD1
j_gene: TRBJ1-1
v_gene: TRBV5-1
abundance: NA

CDR3aa: CASSYSRNSNQPQHF
CDR3nt: TGTGCCAGCAGTTACTCGAGGAATAGCAATCAGCCCCAGCATTTT
d_gene: NA
j_gene: TRBJ1-5
v_gene: TRBV6-5
abundance: NA

CDR3aa: CASSLRASGGLTDTQYF
CDR3nt: TGTGCCAGCAGCTTAAGGGCCAGCGGGGGGCTCACAGATACGCAGTATTTT
d_gene: TRBD2
j_gene: TRBJ2-3
v_gene: TRBV13
abundance: once

CDR3aa: CASSLAGGQETQYF
CDR3nt: TGCGCCAGCAGCTTGGCCGGTGGTCAAGAGACCCAGTACTTC
d_gene: NA
j_gene: TRBJ2-5
v_gene: TRBV5-1
abundance: NA

CDR3aa: CASSPGTGVETQYF
CDR3nt: TGCGCCAGCAGCCCAGGGACAGGGGTAGAGACCCAGTACTTC
d_gene: TRBD1
j_gene: TRBJ2-5
v_gene: TRBV5-1
abundance: few

CDR3aa: CASSQVAGTSSYNEQFF
CDR3nt: TGTGCCAGCAGCCAAGTTGCCGGGACTAGCTCCTACAATGAGCAGTTCTTC
d_gene: TRBD2
j_gene: TRBJ2-1
v_gene: TRBV4-2
abundance: few

CDR3aa: CAILSPNGEADTQYF
CDR3nt: TGTGCCATCCTCTCACCCAATGGGGAGGCAGATACGCAGTATTTT
d_gene: NA
j_gene: TRBJ2-3
v_gene: TRBV10-3
abundance: many

CDR3aa: CASSKGAGLAGPETQYF
CDR3nt: TGTGCCAGCAGCAAAGGAGCCGGACTAGCGGGGCCAGAGACCCAGTACTTC
d_gene: NA
j_gene: TRBJ2-5
v_gene: TRBV21-1
abundance: NA

CDR3aa: CASSMGRIGADTQYF
CDR3nt: TGTGCCAGTAGTATGGGGAGAATTGGTGCGGATACGCAGTATTTT
d_gene: NA
j_gene: TRBJ2-3
v_gene: TRBV19
abundance: few

CDR3aa: CSVDGDSRTDTQYF
CDR3nt: TGCAGCGTTGACGGAGACAGCCGCACAGATACGCAGTATTTT
d_gene: NA
j_gene: TRBJ2-3
v_gene: TRBV29-1
abundance: few

CDR3aa: CASSLWDSQEKLFF
CDR3nt: TGTGCCAGCAGCTTATGGGACAGTCAAGAAAAACTGTTTTTT
d_gene: TRBD1
j_gene: TRBJ1-4
v_gene: TRBV5-6
abundance: NA

CDR3aa: CASRPTGQGANEQYF
CDR3nt: TGTGCCAGCAGACCCACCGGACAGGGGGCTAACGAGCAGTACTTC
d_gene: TRBD1
j_gene: TRBJ2-7
v_gene: TRBV28
abundance: few

CDR3aa: CASSWLAGSNTGELFF
CDR3nt: TGCGCCAGCAGCTGGTTAGCGGGGTCGAACACCGGGGAGCTGTTTTTT
d_gene: TRBD2
j_gene: TRBJ2-2
v_gene: TRBV5-1
abundance: NA

CDR3aa: CASSEAREEKLFF
CDR3nt: TGTGCCAGCAGTGAAGCCCGAGAAGAGAAACTGTTTTTT
d_gene: NA
j_gene: TRBJ1-4
v_gene: TRBV6-1
abundance: NA

CDR3aa: CATSREQFDEQYF
CDR3nt: TGTGCCACCAGCAGAGAACAGTTCGACGAGCAGTACTTC
d_gene: NA
j_gene: TRBJ2-7
v_gene: TRBV15
abundance: few

CDR3aa: CASSGRLAGGVTDTQYF
CDR3nt: TGTGCCAGCAGCGGAAGACTAGCGGGGGGTGTTACAGATACGCAGTATTTT
d_gene: TRBD2
j_gene: TRBJ2-3
v_gene: TRBV9
abundance: few

CDR3aa: CAWSVGFLRHQGAFF
CDR3nt: TGTGCCTGGAGTGTCGGTTTCCTGAGACACCAGGGAGCTTTCTTT
d_gene: NA
j_gene: TRBJ1-1
v_gene: TRBV30
abundance: NA

CDR3aa: CSAGTGMNTEAFF
CDR3nt: TGCAGCGCTGGGACAGGGATGAACACTGAAGCTTTCTTT
d_gene: TRBD1
j_gene: TRBJ1-1
v_gene: TRBV29-1
abundance: many

CDR3aa: CASSYGAHSNQPQHF
CDR3nt: TGTGCCAGCAGTTACGGGGCCCATAGCAATCAGCCCCAGCATTTT
d_gene: NA
j_gene: TRBJ1-5
v_gene: TRBV6-6
abundance: NA